This T cell receptor beta chain was captured by sequencing in a study of T-cell memory formation after mild COVID-19. TCRdb used MiXCR to reprocess the 5' RACE reads, holding one entry per CDR3 protein. The sample has hundreds of thousands of distinct CDR3 sequences; 20% are singletons. From germline, CDR1 is SEHNR and CDR2 FQNEAQ (reference sequence). With 2 bases removed from V and 7 bases from J, the gap between germline ends came to 18 bases. The CDR3 totals 15 residues. The rearrangement links TRBV7-9 to TRBJ2-7; D is unclear. The TCR originated in an adult woman who had mild COVID-19 (a few samples of this study predate the infection). Cell type and time point are not known. Material for sequencing was PBMCs or a T cell subset sorted from them (not recorded which). The CDR3 protein is CASSLQVGNPWEQYF. CDR3 DNA sequence: TGTGCCAGCAGCTTACAAGTTGGAAACCCCTGGGAGCAGTACTTC.